Shown below are 6 T cell receptor beta chains from a single sample sequenced in a study of blood T cell repertoires in COVID-19. Assay used: immunoSEQ multiplex PCR; TCRdb lists only in-frame clones, some missing. The sample holds tens of thousands of clones; around 80% are singletons and the top ten take about 10%. The specimen was peripheral blood. The receptors were sampled from a man in his fifties or sixties with acute or convalescent COVID-19.

This chain joins TRBV27 and TRBJ2-1, with TRBD2 matching 7 bases. J was trimmed by 8 bases and V by 2 bases; bases with no gene match: 6. This CDR3 has 14 amino acids. Germline V lookup: CDR1 MNHEY, CDR2 SMNVEV (reference sequence). Written as DNA, the CDR3 is TGTGCCAGCAGTTTAAGGCGGGAGTACCATGAGCAGTTCTTC. Translating gives CASSLRREYHEQFF.

The CDR3 protein is CASSQPPFAGTGMGDTQYF. The CDR3 nucleotides read TGCGCCAGCAGCCAGCCACCGTTCGCTGGGACAGGGATGGGGGATACGCAGTATTTT. The chain has TRBV4-3 and TRBJ2-3; 9 nucleotides agree with TRBD1. CDR3 size: 19 residues. CDR1 LGHNA and CDR2 YSLEER come from the germline V gene. The junction had 19 bases not matched to a gene; V was cut back by 3 bases and J by 6 bases.

As to this clone: At one end the junction does not follow the germline gene, possibly because of a read error. Other DNA sequences in the same sample also yield this CDR3. CDR3 bases: TGTGCCAGCAGCCAGGGACAGGGGGCTTATGGGGCCAACGTCCTGACCTTC. Protein sequence: CASSQGQGAYGANVLTF. The J gene is TRBJ2-6, the V gene TRBV4-2, with 12 bases lining up with TRBD1. Looked up from germline, CDR1 is LGHNA and CDR2 is YNFKEQ. This CDR3 is built from 17 residues.

The chain joins TRBV7-9 to TRBJ1-3; D perhaps matches TRBD1 (5 bases). Germline assignment: CDR1 SEHNR and CDR2 FQNEAQ (reference sequence). V was trimmed by 1 base and J by 1 base, leaving 5 bases between them. The CDR3 covers 14 residues. The CDR3 DNA reads as TGTGCCAGCAGCTTAGAGGGGTCTGGAAACACCATATATTTT. It yields the protein CASSLEGSGNTIYF.

The V gene is TRBV18, the J gene TRBJ2-1, with 12 positions matching TRBD2. Trimming took 5 bases from V and 7 from J; bases not matched to a gene: 3. The CDR3 contains 14 residues. Per the germline V gene, CDR1 is KGHSH and CDR2 is LQKENI. This CDR3 is CASSETSGRNEQFF. DNA for the CDR3: TGTGCCAGCTCAGAGACTAGCGGGAGAAATGAGCAGTTCTTC. Combining the CDR3 with reference TRBV18 and TRBJ2-1 gives the whole variable domain NAGVMQNPRHLVRRRGQEARLRCSPMKGHSHVYWYRQLPEEGLKFMVYLQKENIIDESGMPKERFSAEFPKEGPSILRIQQVVRGDSAAYFCASSETSGRNEQFFGPGTRLTVL.

The chain carries TRBV14 and TRBJ1-3; D is unresolved. This CDR3 comprises 14 residues. Trimming left V 8 bases short and J 0 bases short, with 11 bases between. Germline CDR1 SGHDN, CDR2 FVKESK. The CDR3 nucleotides read TGTGCCAGCGGCAGGCTGAACTCTGGAAACACCATATATTTT. Translating it yields CASGRLNSGNTIYF. Full variable domain (rest looked up from reference TRBV14 and TRBJ1-3): EAGVTQFPSHSVIEKGQTVTLRCDPISGHDNLYWYRRVMGKEIKFLLHFVKESKQDESGMPNNRFLAERTGGTYSTLKVQPAELEDSGVYFCASGRLNSGNTIYFGEGSWLTVV.